Reported below is one T cell receptor (beta chain). Its antigen is not known. The data were obtained in a study of beta chain features in type 1 diabetes. Trimming removed 1 base at V and 4 bases at J, with 4 bases between. Looked up from germline, CDR1 is SGHAT and CDR2 is FQNNGV. The CDR3 sequence is 12 residues long. Study observations and caveats: At VDJ recombination sites, type 1 diabetes patients had fewer insertions and more deleted nucleotides. Equally in patients and controls, PCR might preferentially amplify shorter templates. Patients' naive, central memory and regulatory TCRB repertoires appeared more alike than those of healthy donors.

What was sequenced were expressed TCRB transcripts, since all of the isolated RNA had been reverse transcribed. Sequencing used immunoSEQ multiplex PCR; TCRdb keeps in-frame clones, though not all of them. This sample has around 430,000 clones, with around 30% found just once. The TCR comes from a man aged 18-30 years in good health. The sequencing sample was made of naive CD4+ T cells from blood. The rearrangement uses TRBV11-2 and TRBJ2-5; D unresolved. For the CDR3, the DNA is TGTGCCAGCAGCTTAGTAGTAGAGACCCAGTACTTC. Translated: CASSLVVETQYF.